These 12 T cell receptor beta chains share one sample of origin, sequenced in a study of blood T cell repertoires in COVID-19. Profiled with immunoSEQ multiplex PCR; TCRdb holds only in-frame clones, not every one. The sample has 150,000 or so clones; about 89% are singletons. The sequencing sample was made of peripheral blood. These receptors originate from a man aged 60 to 75 with COVID-19, enrolled during active disease.

The chain employs TRBV6-1 and TRBJ1-5, with TRBD1 as a possible D gene (5 bases). Germline V gene sequence: CDR1 MNHNS, CDR2 SASEGT. CDR3 length equals 13 residues. With 2 bases removed from V and 9 bases from J, the gap between germline ends came to 11 bases. CDR3 DNA: TGTGCCAGCAGTGAAACAGGTTGGGTGCCCCAGCATTTT. Protein: CASSETGWVPQHF.

This clone was counted a single time. V is TRBV9 and J is TRBJ2-7, with D perhaps TRBD1 (5 bases). Germline-derived CDR1 and CDR2 are SGDLS and YYNGEE. Trimming removed 4 bases from V and 6 bases from J, with 17 bases in between. This CDR3 is 14 amino acids long. CDR3: CASSPRQIGSEQYF. DNA of the CDR3: TGTGCCAGCAGCCCCCGACAGATTGGTAGCGAGCAGTACTTC.

The chain employs TRBV6-5 and TRBJ2-5; possibly TRBD1 for D (5 bases). V was pared by 7 bases and J by 7 bases, with 16 bases between. Germline V lookup: CDR1 MNHEY, CDR2 SVGAGI. The CDR3 extends over 13 amino acids. The CDR3 protein is CASTQDTPRTQYF. The CDR3 DNA reads TGTGCCAGCACTCAGGACACCCCTCGGACCCAGTACTTC.

The CDR3: CASSSDRDRDYEQYF. The CDR3 region has the DNA TGTGCCAGCAGCTCCGACCGGGACAGGGATTACGAGCAGTACTTC. The rearrangement links TRBV13 to TRBJ2-7, with 9 bases aligning to TRBD1. Germline CDR1 and CDR2: PRHDT and FYEKMQ (reference sequence). CDR3 length: 15 residues. The V gene end was trimmed by 4 bases and the J gene end by 4 bases; junction bases not matched to a gene: 8.

The V call is TRBV7-3, the J call TRBJ2-5; 10 bases are a match to TRBD1. The CDR3 extends over 15 amino acids. The germline gives CDR1 SGHTA, CDR2 FQGTGA. J gave up 3 bases and V 5 bases, and 6 bases lay outside the gene matches. The CDR3 DNA follows: TGTGCCAGCAGCCTAGGACAGGGGGTAGAAGAGACCCAGTACTTC. It is translated as CASSLGQGVEETQYF.

The chain carries TRBV6-5 and TRBJ2-7, with D possibly being TRBD1 (5 bases). The V gene lost 7 bases and the J gene lost 0 bases, with 10 bases spanning the gap. Germline CDR1 and CDR2: MNHEY and SVGAGI. The CDR3 runs to 13 residues. Here the CDR3 reads CASNNRYSYEQYF. CDR3 nucleotide sequence: TGTGCCAGCAACAACAGGTACTCCTACGAGCAGTACTTC.

V is TRBV9 and J is TRBJ1-1; TRBD1 aligns across 7 bases. V gave up 5 bases and J gave up 8 bases; unmatched junction bases: 6. The CDR3 is 12 amino acids. The germline V gene encodes CDR1 SGDLS and CDR2 YYNGEE. CDR3 loop: CASSPLGGEAFF. The CDR3 DNA reads TGTGCCAGCAGTCCCCTAGGGGGCGAAGCTTTCTTT.

The chain couples TRBV9 to TRBJ1-2, with TRBD1 as a possible D gene (5 bases). This CDR3 region has 14 residues. Trimming removed 0 bases from V and 5 bases from J, with 11 bases in between. Germline lookup yields CDR1 SGDLS and CDR2 YYNGEE. In DNA, the CDR3 is TGTGCCAGCAGCGTAGATATAGGGACTTATGGCTACACCTTC. It translates to CASSVDIGTYGYTF. Complete variable domain (other parts from reference TRBV9 and TRBJ1-2): DSGVTQTPKHLITATGQRVTLRCSPRSGDLSVYWYQQSLDQGLQFLIQYYNGEERAKGNILERFSAQQFPDLHSELNLSSLELGDSALYFCASSVDIGTYGYTFGSGTRLTVV.

This clone was observed a handful of times. The chain has TRBV12-1 and TRBJ2-3; the D call TRBD2 from the table was never checked on the DNA. TRBV12-1 is given as a pseudogene. This CDR3 has 14 amino acids. CDR3: CASSPDGGRDTQYF. In nucleotides, the CDR3 is TGTGCCAGCAGCCCCGATGGGGGGAGGGATACGCAGTATTTT.

V is TRBV30 and J is TRBJ1-2; D unresolved. CDR1 and CDR2 from the germline V gene are GTSNPN and SVGIG (reference sequence). V dropped 2 bases and J dropped 7 bases, with 11 bases sitting between them. This CDR3 is built from 12 residues. CDR3 protein: CAWSSPAGGYTF. The CDR3 coding sequence is TGTGCCTGGAGTTCTCCGGCGGGTGGCTACACCTTC.

This clone was observed once. This chain links TRBV19 with TRBJ1-2; 7 bases are shared with TRBD1. Germline lookup yields CDR1 LNHDA and CDR2 SQIVND (reference sequence). J gave up 2 bases and V 3 bases, and 9 bases lay outside the gene matches. The CDR3 totals 16 residues. In DNA, the CDR3 is TGTGCCAGTAGTATGTTAGAATGGGACAGCAACTATGGCTACACCTTC. Its protein product is CASSMLEWDSNYGYTF.

In the case of this clone: This sample includes further DNA sequences coding for the same CDR3. This sequence joins TRBV6-5 and TRBJ1-6, with D tentatively TRBD1 (6 bases). The V and J ends lost 4 bases and 9 bases respectively, with 10 bases between them. The CDR3 contains 13 residues. The germline gives CDR1 MNHEY, CDR2 SVGAGI. Here the CDR3 DNA reads TGTGCCAGCAGTTTACAGGGAGTTTCACCCCTCCACTTT. It is translated as CASSLQGVSPLHF.